The source of this T cell receptor (beta chain) is a study of T cells in Graves' hyperthyroidism and ophthalmopathy. The CDR3 sequence is 12 residues long. Trimming stripped 2 bases from V and 3 bases from J, with 5 bases between. Per the germline V gene, CDR1 is SNHLY and CDR2 is FYNNEI. Using RNA transcripts as the source, TCR beta CDR3 regions were amplified. First-round RT-PCR with HTBI primers amplified the TCR CDR3 region. Each CDR3 protein is one row after TCRdb ran MiXCR on the multiplex PCR reads. The sample has around 300,000 distinct CDR3 sequences; roughly 15% are singletons. Hyperthyroidism had been newly diagnosed in patients aged 18 to 65, and its duration was under 2 months. Exclusions: uncontrolled infection, other autoimmune disease, pregnancy, lactation. For the diagnoses, clinical symptoms, serum thyroxine and TRAb, thyroid ultrasound and orbital computed tomography were used. This clonotype came up many times.

The rearrangement joins TRBV2 to TRBJ2-7; D ambiguous. This receptor was identified in a woman aged 35 to 49 with Graves' hyperthyroidism. The specimen was blood. The chain's CDR3 is CASSESGYEQYF. The CDR3, as DNA: TGTGCCAGCAGTGAATCCGGCTACGAGCAGTACTTC.